This TCR beta chain was retrieved from a study of CD8+CD57+ T cells in acquired aplastic anemia. Across the whole study: Quantities of DNA derived from sorted CD4+ and CD8+ cells averaged roughly 3 ug.

Notes on this clonotype: Its antigen is undetermined.

Study-level results: Sharing between patients and controls was observed for twenty-nine CD8+ CDR3 sequences.

Patients selected for sequencing had displayed CD8+CD57+ cell expansion by flow cytometry. Every one of the patients had aplastic anemia (severe, acquired). There was no therapy given to any patient before the blood sampling took place. With 4 bases clipped from V and 4 bases from J, the junction kept 8 bases outside the gene matches. Looked up from germline, CDR1 is DFQATT and CDR2 is SNEGSKA (reference sequence). There are 14 residues in the CDR3. The use of genomic DNA as template underpinned the TCR beta VDJ and CDR3 profiling. In TCRdb, the reads were re-called with MiXCR into one record per CDR3 protein. In the table there are under 350,000 distinct CDR3 sequences, under 60% of which are singletons.

The chain combines TRBV20-1 with TRBJ1-1, with 8 bases aligning to TRBD1. The source of this sequence is a human donor with aplastic anemia. Sequences were obtained from sorted CD4+, CD8+, or CD8+CD57+ T cells (not recorded which) from PBMCs. In DNA, the CDR3 is TGCAGTGCTAAAGCAGGGGGCGCGGGCACTGAAGCTTTCTTT. Encoded protein: CSAKAGGAGTEAFF.